This T cell receptor beta chain was identified during a study of blood T cell repertoires in COVID-19. Methods used by the authors: Estimation of nucleated cell counts was performed using reference gene primer amplification. The protocol was immunoSEQ multiplex PCR, while the TCRdb copy is restricted to in-frame clones and leaves out a portion. V, J and clone size are taken as reported in that table, and D and trimming were inferred from the DNA itself. This table has some 90,000 clones, roughly 90% appearing once. Specimen: peripheral blood. The source is a woman older than 75 with acute or convalescent COVID-19.

In DNA form, the CDR3 reads TGTGCCAGCTCACCGGGCCGGCTAGCGGGGGAAGACGAGCAGTTCTTC. Translated, it gives CASSPGRLAGEDEQFF. The chain employs TRBV18 and TRBJ2-1; 10 positions agree with TRBD2. V shed 3 bases and J 10 bases; nucleotides not matched to a gene: 12. Germline V gene data show CDR1 as KGHSH and CDR2 as LQKENI. This CDR3 region has 16 residues. Complete variable domain (other parts from reference TRBV18 and TRBJ2-1): NAGVMQNPRHLVRRRGQEARLRCSPMKGHSHVYWYRQLPEEGLKFMVYLQKENIIDESGMPKERFSAEFPKEGPSILRIQQVVRGDSAAYFCASSPGRLAGEDEQFFGPGTRLTVL.